The 9 T cell receptor beta chains given below trace back to one sample, sequenced in a study of cytomegalovirus exposure and HLA in healthy donors. The PCR made use of 60 Vbeta and 13 Jbeta primers. TCRdb's copy holds only in-frame clones and misses some; the assay was immunoSEQ multiplex PCR. The profile covers 85,000 to 100,000 clones, with approximately 86% appearing a single time and around a tenth taken by the ten largest. Sequencing was carried out using PBMCs. These receptors were collected from a man in his thirties or forties in good health and CMV-seropositive.

J is TRBJ1-2 and V is TRBV5-4; D is possibly TRBD1 (6 bases). The CDR3 has 12 residues. V was cut by 2 bases and J by 6 bases, with 8 bases left in between. CDR1 and CDR2 (germline): SGHNT, YYREEE (reference sequence). The DNA of the CDR3 is TGTGCCAGCAGCTTTAACAGGGATGGCTACACCTTC. It is translated as CASSFNRDGYTF.

This clone has only one observation. V usage is TRBV11-2 and J usage is TRBJ2-7, with D possibly matching TRBD2 (6 bases). Trimming took off 1 base at V and 0 bases at J, with 10 bases between the two ends. There are 15 residues in the CDR3. In germline, CDR1 is SGHAT, CDR2 FQNNGV. The CDR3 nucleotides read TGTGCCAGCAGCTTAGGGCAGGGAGGCTCCTACGAGCAGTACTTC. The encoded protein is CASSLGQGGSYEQYF.

The rearrangement links TRBV6-1 to TRBJ1-2, with D uncertain. CDR3 length: 14 residues. Trimming shortened V by 6 bases and J by 2 bases, and 13 bases separated the two germline ends. Per germline, CDR1 MNHNS and CDR2 SASEGT. The CDR3 DNA reads TGTGCCAGCAGAAGTACGGGAGGAAACTATGGCTACACCTTC. Its protein product is CASRSTGGNYGYTF.

The rearrangement uses TRBV4-1 and TRBJ2-7; 8 bases match TRBD1. The germline V gene encodes CDR1 MGHRA and CDR2 YSYEKL. Trimming cost V 6 bases and J 5 bases; bases outside gene matches: 15. There are 16 residues in the CDR3. The CDR3 reads CASRPYKRQGSDEQYF. For the CDR3, the DNA is TGCGCCAGCAGACCCTACAAAAGACAGGGGAGCGACGAGCAGTACTTC.

The rearrangement links TRBV10-2 to TRBJ2-5, with a possible D match to TRBD1 (6 bases). The CDR3 runs to 15 residues. Germline loops: CDR1 WSHSY, CDR2 SAAADI. Trimming stripped 0 bases from V and 8 bases from J, with 16 bases between. The CDR3 DNA reads as TGCGCCAGCAGTGAGTCTGCAGGGGATCTTAGTACCCAGTACTTC. Translating it yields CASSESAGDLSTQYF.

CDR3 region: CASSYAWSSGYEQYF. CDR3 nucleotides: TGTGCCAGCAGTTACGCGTGGTCTAGCGGCTACGAGCAGTACTTC. V and J are TRBV6-5 and TRBJ2-7; TRBD2 matches at 7 bases. Per germline, CDR1 MNHEY and CDR2 SVGAGI. V dropped 2 bases and J dropped 3; count of bases not matched to a gene: 7. This CDR3 is built from 15 residues.

The chain carries TRBV27 and TRBJ2-3; 8 nucleotides match TRBD1. The CDR3 is 15 residues long. The germline V gene has CDR1 MNHEY and CDR2 SMNVEV (reference sequence). V lost 1 base, J lost 4 bases, and 4 bases stayed unmatched. The CDR3 coding sequence is TGTGCCAGCAGTTTATACAGGGGGAGCGCAGATACGCAGTATTTT. Its translation: CASSLYRGSADTQYF.

The J gene is TRBJ1-2, the V gene TRBV2; D unresolved. CDR3 length equals 13 residues. Trimming pared 3 bases from V and 8 bases from J, leaving 13 bases between. The V gene's germline CDR1 is SNHLY and CDR2 FYNNEI. In DNA form, the CDR3 reads TGTGCCAGCAGTGAGCGGCCGACGAGGGGCTACACCTTC. As protein: CASSERPTRGYTF.

This clone was seen a handful of times. V and J are TRBV7-3 and TRBJ2-1; TRBD2 agrees at 9 bases. The V gene end was trimmed by 6 bases and the J gene end by 8 bases; junction bases not matched to a gene: 8. The V gene's germline CDR1 is SGHTA and CDR2 FQGTGA. The CDR3 is made up of 14 amino acids. The CDR3 nucleotides are TGTGCCAGCAGTCCGGGACTAGCTGTTGATGAGCAGTTCTTC. Protein product: CASSPGLAVDEQFF.